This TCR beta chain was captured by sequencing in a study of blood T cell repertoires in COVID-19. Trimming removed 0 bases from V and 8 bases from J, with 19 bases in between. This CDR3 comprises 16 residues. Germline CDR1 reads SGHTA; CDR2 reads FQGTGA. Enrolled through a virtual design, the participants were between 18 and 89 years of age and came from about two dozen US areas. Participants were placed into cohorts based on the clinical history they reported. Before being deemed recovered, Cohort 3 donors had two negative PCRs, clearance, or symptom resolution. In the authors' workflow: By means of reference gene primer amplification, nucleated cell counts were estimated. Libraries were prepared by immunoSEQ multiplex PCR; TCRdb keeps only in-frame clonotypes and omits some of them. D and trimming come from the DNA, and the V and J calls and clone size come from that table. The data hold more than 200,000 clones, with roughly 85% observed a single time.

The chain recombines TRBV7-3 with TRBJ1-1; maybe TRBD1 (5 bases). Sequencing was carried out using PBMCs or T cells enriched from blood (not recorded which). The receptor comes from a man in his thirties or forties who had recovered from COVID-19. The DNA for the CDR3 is TGTGCCAGCAGCTTAACCAGGGTTGAGTTCGGTTCGGAAGCTTTCTTT. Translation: CASSLTRVEFGSEAFF.